The rows below give T cell receptor beta chains drawn from one sample of a study of OX40 agonist ivuxolimab in advanced cancers. Only in-frame clones appear in the TCRdb table, and some are missing; sequencing was by immunoSEQ multiplex PCR. The sample shows about 58,000 clones, approximately 87% of them seen only once. Source: CD4+ or CD8+ T cells sorted from blood, taken in a trial of the OX40 agonist ivuxolimab. Receptors were obtained from an adult with an advanced solid tumor such as melanoma, head and neck, liver or kidney cancer. Each CDR3 is given with its conserved first and last residue. The order of the fields is clone size, J gene, D gene, V gene, CDR3 DNA, CDR3 protein. D genes are given only for firm matches. Size is omitted from some rows. Given values are once, few, many or a class for expanded clones.

clone_size: -
j_call: TRBJ2-1
d_call: -
v_call: TRBV5-5
cdr3_nt: TGTGCCAGCGGAGCTTACTCCTACAATGAGCAGTTCTTC
cdr3_aa: CASGAYSYNEQFF

clone_size: -
j_call: TRBJ1-1
d_call: -
v_call: TRBV6-5
cdr3_nt: TGTGCCAGCCTCAGACCCTCCATAGGTCACACTGAAGCTTTCTTT
cdr3_aa: CASLRPSIGHTEAFF

clone_size: few
j_call: TRBJ2-2
d_call: -
v_call: TRBV11-3
cdr3_nt: TGTGCCAGCAGCTTAAGGGGGGCGGAGAGGACCGGGGAGCTGTTTTTT
cdr3_aa: CASSLRGAERTGELFF

clone_size: once
j_call: TRBJ1-1
d_call: -
v_call: TRBV5-1
cdr3_nt: TGCGCCAGCAGCTTGGATACAGGGCCCACTGAAGCTTTCTTT
cdr3_aa: CASSLDTGPTEAFF

clone_size: -
j_call: TRBJ2-5
d_call: TRBD2
v_call: TRBV7-2
cdr3_nt: TGTGCCAGCAGTTTACTCCCCTCTGGGGGGGGCCAAGAGACCCAGTACTTC
cdr3_aa: CASSLLPSGGGQETQYF

clone_size: -
j_call: TRBJ1-1
d_call: -
v_call: TRBV10-3
cdr3_nt: TGTGCCATCACTCCCAGCCCAGCGACTGAAGCTTTCTTT
cdr3_aa: CAITPSPATEAFF

clone_size: -
j_call: TRBJ1-2
d_call: TRBD1
v_call: TRBV6-5
cdr3_nt: TGTGCCAGCACCAGAGGGACAGGGGGCGCGGGCTACACCTTC
cdr3_aa: CASTRGTGGAGYTF

clone_size: -
j_call: TRBJ2-5
d_call: TRBD2
v_call: TRBV7-3
cdr3_nt: TGTGCCAGCAGCTTAAATGCGTTGGGGACTAGCGGGGGTTACCAAGAGACCCAGTACTTC
cdr3_aa: CASSLNALGTSGGYQETQYF

clone_size: -
j_call: TRBJ1-2
d_call: -
v_call: TRBV4-1
cdr3_nt: TGCGCCAGCAGCCAAGCCCACGGGGGGCTGGGTGGCTACACCTTC
cdr3_aa: CASSQAHGGLGGYTF

clone_size: -
j_call: TRBJ1-5
d_call: -
v_call: TRBV4-2
cdr3_nt: TGTGCCAGCAGCCAAGAGGGGACGGAGGATCAGCCCCAGCATTTT
cdr3_aa: CASSQEGTEDQPQHF

clone_size: -
j_call: TRBJ2-3
d_call: -
v_call: TRBV18
cdr3_nt: TGTGCCAGCTCACCGCCCGCCACAGATACGCAGTATTTT
cdr3_aa: CASSPPATDTQYF

clone_size: -
j_call: TRBJ1-3
d_call: -
v_call: TRBV12-2
cdr3_nt: TGTGCAAGTCGCTTAGTGGGGACAGACTCTGGAAACACCATATATTTT
cdr3_aa: CASRLVGTDSGNTIYF

clone_size: -
j_call: TRBJ1-3
d_call: -
v_call: TRBV18
cdr3_nt: TGTGCCAGCTCACCACCGGGGGTCGCCGGGCCTGGAAACACCATATATTTT
cdr3_aa: CASSPPGVAGPGNTIYF

clone_size: -
j_call: TRBJ2-1
d_call: TRBD1
v_call: TRBV12-5
cdr3_nt: TGTGCTAGTGGTTTCTGGACAGGGGGGATTGGTGAGCAGTTCTTC
cdr3_aa: CASGFWTGGIGEQFF

clone_size: few
j_call: TRBJ2-1
d_call: -
v_call: TRBV6-1
cdr3_nt: TGTGCCAGCAGTCTCGACTGGGCTGAGCAGTTCTTC
cdr3_aa: CASSLDWAEQFF

clone_size: -
j_call: TRBJ1-2
d_call: -
v_call: TRBV2
cdr3_nt: TGTGCCAGCAGATTGACCGGCCTCCCTTATGGCTACACCTTC
cdr3_aa: CASRLTGLPYGYTF

clone_size: -
j_call: TRBJ2-7
d_call: TRBD2
v_call: TRBV7-2
cdr3_nt: TGTGCCAGCAGCGCAACTAGCGGGGGGGCCGGAGAGCAGTACTTC
cdr3_aa: CASSATSGGAGEQYF

clone_size: few
j_call: TRBJ1-1
d_call: -
v_call: TRBV28
cdr3_nt: TGTGCCAGCACCCGTATGGAATCACTTGGGCTTGGAGCTTTCTTT
cdr3_aa: CASTRMESLGLGAFF

clone_size: -
j_call: TRBJ1-4
d_call: -
v_call: TRBV2
cdr3_nt: TGTGCCAGCAGTGTGCGACAGTCTAATGAAAAACTGTTTTTT
cdr3_aa: CASSVRQSNEKLFF

clone_size: -
j_call: TRBJ2-5
d_call: -
v_call: TRBV19
cdr3_nt: TGTGCCAGTAAGGGCCAGATCCAAGAGACCCAGTACTTC
cdr3_aa: CASKGQIQETQYF

clone_size: -
j_call: TRBJ1-1
d_call: -
v_call: TRBV29-1
cdr3_nt: TGCAGCACGACAGGTAGGAACACTGAAGCTTTCTTT
cdr3_aa: CSTTGRNTEAFF

clone_size: -
j_call: TRBJ1-3
d_call: -
v_call: TRBV10-3
cdr3_nt: TGTGCCATTGGGACGGCTGGAAACACCATATATTTT
cdr3_aa: CAIGTAGNTIYF

clone_size: few
j_call: TRBJ2-1
d_call: -
v_call: TRBV5-1
cdr3_nt: TGCGCCAGCAGCTTGGAGTTTCGGGAGCAGTTCTTC
cdr3_aa: CASSLEFREQFF

clone_size: -
j_call: TRBJ1-5
d_call: -
v_call: TRBV7-8
cdr3_nt: TGTGCCAGCAGCTTAGCGCGCAGGGCGAGCCTTTATCAGCCCCAGCATTTT
cdr3_aa: CASSLARRASLYQPQHF

clone_size: -
j_call: TRBJ2-7
d_call: -
v_call: TRBV6-5
cdr3_nt: TGTGCCAGCAGTTACGCGGGCGGGGTGACCTACGAGCAGTACTTC
cdr3_aa: CASSYAGGVTYEQYF

clone_size: -
j_call: TRBJ2-6
d_call: -
v_call: TRBV27
cdr3_nt: TGTGCCAGCAGTTCGTACTCTGGGGCCAACGTCCTGACTTTC
cdr3_aa: CASSSYSGANVLTF

clone_size: once
j_call: TRBJ2-1
d_call: -
v_call: TRBV11-1
cdr3_nt: TGTGCCAGCAGCTTAGGGACAGCAGTCTACAATGAGCAGTTCTTC
cdr3_aa: CASSLGTAVYNEQFF

clone_size: -
j_call: TRBJ2-1
d_call: TRBD2
v_call: TRBV5-1
cdr3_nt: TGCGCCAGCGCTCCCGGGACTAGCTTCTACAATGAGCAGTTCTTC
cdr3_aa: CASAPGTSFYNEQFF

clone_size: -
j_call: TRBJ1-2
d_call: -
v_call: TRBV10-3
cdr3_nt: TGTGCCATCAGTGAGTCTAGCACCCCCGACTATGGCTACACCTTC
cdr3_aa: CAISESSTPDYGYTF

clone_size: -
j_call: TRBJ1-4
d_call: -
v_call: TRBV5-5
cdr3_nt: TGTGCCAGCAGCCGGGCCCAGGGAAATGAAAAACTGTTTTTT
cdr3_aa: CASSRAQGNEKLFF

clone_size: -
j_call: TRBJ2-1
d_call: -
v_call: TRBV13
cdr3_nt: TGTGCCAGCAGCCACCGGGACGCCTATTACAATGAGCAGTTCTTC
cdr3_aa: CASSHRDAYYNEQFF

clone_size: -
j_call: TRBJ1-1
d_call: -
v_call: TRBV4-3
cdr3_nt: TGCGCCAGCAGCGAGGTGGGGGCGGCGGTTGCTGAAGCTTTCTTT
cdr3_aa: CASSEVGAAVAEAFF

clone_size: -
j_call: TRBJ2-7
d_call: -
v_call: TRBV7-8
cdr3_nt: TGTGCCAGTAATTCCCCCCGGGGAGAGCAGTACTTC
cdr3_aa: CASNSPRGEQYF

clone_size: few
j_call: TRBJ1-2
d_call: -
v_call: TRBV6-5
cdr3_nt: TGTGCCAGCAGTTATATGGGGGAGGGCTACACCTTC
cdr3_aa: CASSYMGEGYTF

clone_size: -
j_call: TRBJ2-2
d_call: TRBD2
v_call: TRBV28
cdr3_nt: TGTGCCAGCAGTCCTCTACGCTCGGCGGGGGGTTCAGGAGAGCTGTTTTTT
cdr3_aa: CASSPLRSAGGSGELFF

clone_size: -
j_call: TRBJ1-4
d_call: -
v_call: TRBV7-9
cdr3_nt: TGTGCCAGCAGCTTATTAGGCACAGGGATAAATGAAAAACTGTTTTTT
cdr3_aa: CASSLLGTGINEKLFF

clone_size: -
j_call: TRBJ2-1
d_call: -
v_call: TRBV2
cdr3_nt: TGTGCCAGCAGTTTTCCGGTCCCGAATGAGCAGTTCTTC
cdr3_aa: CASSFPVPNEQFF

clone_size: -
j_call: TRBJ1-3
d_call: -
v_call: TRBV30
cdr3_nt: TGTGCCTGGAGTCGGGAGGGAGGCGGCTCTGGAAACACCATATATTTT
cdr3_aa: CAWSREGGGSGNTIYF

clone_size: -
j_call: TRBJ2-5
d_call: -
v_call: TRBV2
cdr3_nt: TGTGCCAGCAGTGGACCCGGGACGCCGTACCAAGAGACCCAGTACTTC
cdr3_aa: CASSGPGTPYQETQYF

clone_size: -
j_call: TRBJ2-3
d_call: -
v_call: TRBV7-3
cdr3_nt: TGTGCCAGCAGCGTATCGGGGGGCGAGGATACGCAGTATTTT
cdr3_aa: CASSVSGGEDTQYF

clone_size: -
j_call: TRBJ1-2
d_call: -
v_call: TRBV5-1
cdr3_nt: TGCGCCAGCAGCTTGGAAGGGGGCTATGGCTACACCTTC
cdr3_aa: CASSLEGGYGYTF

clone_size: -
j_call: TRBJ2-7
d_call: -
v_call: TRBV7-9
cdr3_nt: TGTGCCAGCAGCCTGCAGGGTCCCGGGGAGCAGTACTTC
cdr3_aa: CASSLQGPGEQYF

clone_size: -
j_call: TRBJ1-1
d_call: -
v_call: TRBV7-9
cdr3_nt: TGTGCCAGCAGCTTAGGTCTTATTGCCGTCGACACTGAAGCTTTCTTT
cdr3_aa: CASSLGLIAVDTEAFF

clone_size: -
j_call: TRBJ2-5
d_call: TRBD2
v_call: TRBV9
cdr3_nt: TGTGCCAGCAGCGGGAGCGGGGGGGCCCTTGAGACCCAGTACTTC
cdr3_aa: CASSGSGGALETQYF

clone_size: once
j_call: TRBJ2-2
d_call: TRBD2
v_call: TRBV2
cdr3_nt: TGTGCCAGCAGTCTAGCGGGGTTTTCCGGGGAGCTGTTTTTT
cdr3_aa: CASSLAGFSGELFF

clone_size: -
j_call: TRBJ2-3
d_call: TRBD2
v_call: TRBV5-1
cdr3_nt: TGCGCCAGCAGCACCGACCTAGCGGGGGTCGGCACAGATACGCAGTATTTT
cdr3_aa: CASSTDLAGVGTDTQYF

clone_size: -
j_call: TRBJ2-3
d_call: TRBD1
v_call: TRBV19
cdr3_nt: TGTGCCACGGGGGCAGGGGGCGCAGATACGCAGTATTTT
cdr3_aa: CATGAGGADTQYF

clone_size: -
j_call: TRBJ2-3
d_call: -
v_call: TRBV11-3
cdr3_nt: TGTGCCAGCTCCTCCGCTGGGCGGAGCACAGATACGCAGTATTTT
cdr3_aa: CASSSAGRSTDTQYF

clone_size: -
j_call: TRBJ1-1
d_call: -
v_call: TRBV5-6
cdr3_nt: TGTGCCAGCAGCTTGTCTGTCCGGGCTTTCTTT
cdr3_aa: CASSLSVRAFF

clone_size: -
j_call: TRBJ1-2
d_call: TRBD1
v_call: TRBV6-1
cdr3_nt: TGTGCCAGCAGGAACACAGGGGGCGTTTATGGCTACACCTTC
cdr3_aa: CASRNTGGVYGYTF

clone_size: once
j_call: TRBJ2-2
d_call: -
v_call: TRBV18
cdr3_nt: TGTGCCAGCTCAACTACTTCGAACACCGGGGAGCTGTTTTTT
cdr3_aa: CASSTTSNTGELFF

clone_size: few
j_call: TRBJ2-3
d_call: TRBD2
v_call: TRBV5-4
cdr3_nt: TGTGCCAGCAGCTTGGGTTCTAGCGGGGCAAGCACAGATACGCAGTATTTT
cdr3_aa: CASSLGSSGASTDTQYF

clone_size: -
j_call: TRBJ1-2
d_call: TRBD1
v_call: TRBV7-9
cdr3_nt: TGTGCCAGCAGCTTGGGGACAGAGCCGAACTATGGCTACACCTTC
cdr3_aa: CASSLGTEPNYGYTF

clone_size: -
j_call: TRBJ2-2
d_call: -
v_call: TRBV27
cdr3_nt: TGTGCCAGCAGCTCATTAGGGGGGTCCTACGGCGGGGAGCTGTTTTTT
cdr3_aa: CASSSLGGSYGGELFF

clone_size: -
j_call: TRBJ2-7
d_call: TRBD1
v_call: TRBV11-2
cdr3_nt: TGTGCCAGCAGCACCGGACAGGGGAGCTACGAGCAGTACTTC
cdr3_aa: CASSTGQGSYEQYF